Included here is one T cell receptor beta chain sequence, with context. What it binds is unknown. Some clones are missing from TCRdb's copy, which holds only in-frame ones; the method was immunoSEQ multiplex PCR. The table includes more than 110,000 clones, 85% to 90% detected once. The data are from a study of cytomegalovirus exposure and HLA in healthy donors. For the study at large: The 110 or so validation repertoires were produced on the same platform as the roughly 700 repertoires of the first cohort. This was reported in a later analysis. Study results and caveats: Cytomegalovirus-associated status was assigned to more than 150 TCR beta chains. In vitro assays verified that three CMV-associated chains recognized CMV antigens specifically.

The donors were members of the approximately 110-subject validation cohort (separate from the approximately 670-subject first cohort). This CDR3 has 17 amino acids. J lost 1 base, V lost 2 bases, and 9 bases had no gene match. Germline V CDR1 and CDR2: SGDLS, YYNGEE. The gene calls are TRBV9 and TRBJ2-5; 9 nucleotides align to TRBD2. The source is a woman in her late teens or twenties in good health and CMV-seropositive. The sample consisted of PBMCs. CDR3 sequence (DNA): TGTGCCAGCAGCGTGGGAGGTAGCGGGGGACTCCAAGAGACCCAGTACTTC. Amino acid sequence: CASSVGGSGGLQETQYF.